The text below deals with one T cell receptor beta chain. There are 13 residues in the CDR3. Germline CDR1 SGDLS, CDR2 YYNGEE. The data belong to a study of cytomegalovirus exposure and HLA in healthy donors. Amplification used 60 Vbeta primers and 13 Jbeta primers. Clones were sequenced by immunoSEQ multiplex PCR, and TCRdb holds only the in-frame ones, with some missing. This table has over 250,000 clones, roughly two thirds appearing once. The source material was PBMCs. The receptor comes from a female donor in good health and CMV-seronegative. The V call is TRBV9, the J call TRBJ2-5; D is undetermined. The J call may not be correct, given that the DNA end is closer to TRBJ2-7. The CDR3 DNA sequence: TGTGCCAGCAACCCTGCTTCAGGCTACGAGCAGTACTTC. This gives the protein CASNPASGYEQYF.